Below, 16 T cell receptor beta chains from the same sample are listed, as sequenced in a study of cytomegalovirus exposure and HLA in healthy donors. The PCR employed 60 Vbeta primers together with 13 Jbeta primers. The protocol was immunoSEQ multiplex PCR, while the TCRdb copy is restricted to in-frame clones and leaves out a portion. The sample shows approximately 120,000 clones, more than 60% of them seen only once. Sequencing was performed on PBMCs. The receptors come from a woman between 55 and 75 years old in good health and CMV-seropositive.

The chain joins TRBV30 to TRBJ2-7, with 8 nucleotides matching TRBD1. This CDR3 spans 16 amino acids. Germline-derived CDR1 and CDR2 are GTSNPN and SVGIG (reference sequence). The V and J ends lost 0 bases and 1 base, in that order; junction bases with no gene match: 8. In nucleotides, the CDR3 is TGTGCCTGGAGTGTAGGGGGACAGGTTGGATCCTACGAGCAGTACTTC. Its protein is CAWSVGGQVGSYEQYF.

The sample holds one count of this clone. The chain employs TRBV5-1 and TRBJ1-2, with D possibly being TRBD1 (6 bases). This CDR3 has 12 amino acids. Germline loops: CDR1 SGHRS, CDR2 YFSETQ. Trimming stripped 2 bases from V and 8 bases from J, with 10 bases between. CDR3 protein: CASSFSGDGYTF. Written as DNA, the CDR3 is TGCGCCAGCAGCTTTTCAGGGGACGGCTACACCTTC. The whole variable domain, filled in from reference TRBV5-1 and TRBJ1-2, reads KAGVTQTPRYLIKTRGQQVTLSCSPISGHRSVSWYQQTPGQGLQFLFEYFSETQRNKGNFPGRFSGRQFSNSRSEMNVSTLELGDSALYLCASSFSGDGYTFGSGTRLTVV.

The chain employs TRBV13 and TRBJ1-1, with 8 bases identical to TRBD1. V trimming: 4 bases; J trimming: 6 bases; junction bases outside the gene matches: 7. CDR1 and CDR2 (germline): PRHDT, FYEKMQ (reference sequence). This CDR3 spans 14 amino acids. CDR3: CASSSPQQGAEAFF. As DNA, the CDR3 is TGTGCCAGCAGCTCCCCCCAACAGGGGGCTGAAGCTTTCTTT.

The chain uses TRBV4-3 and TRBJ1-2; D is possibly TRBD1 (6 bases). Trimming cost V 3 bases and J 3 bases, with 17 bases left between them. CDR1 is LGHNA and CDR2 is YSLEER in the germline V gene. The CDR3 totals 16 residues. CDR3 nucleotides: TGCGCCAGCAGCCAGCTCACGTATTCAGGGGACTATGGCTACACCTTC. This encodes CASSQLTYSGDYGYTF.

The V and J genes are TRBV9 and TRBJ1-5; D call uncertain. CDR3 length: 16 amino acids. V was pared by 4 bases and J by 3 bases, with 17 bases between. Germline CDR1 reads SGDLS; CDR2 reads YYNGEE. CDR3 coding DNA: TGTGCCAGCAGCCCCACCGCGTCGGGGTACAATCAGCCCCAGCATTTT. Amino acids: CASSPTASGYNQPQHF.

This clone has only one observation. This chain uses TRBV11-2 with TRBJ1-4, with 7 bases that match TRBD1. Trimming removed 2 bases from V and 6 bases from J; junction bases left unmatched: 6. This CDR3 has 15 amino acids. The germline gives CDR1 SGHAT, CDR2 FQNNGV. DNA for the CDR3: TGTGCCAGCAGCTTAACGACAGGGTCTTATGAAAAACTGTTTTTT. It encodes CASSLTTGSYEKLFF.

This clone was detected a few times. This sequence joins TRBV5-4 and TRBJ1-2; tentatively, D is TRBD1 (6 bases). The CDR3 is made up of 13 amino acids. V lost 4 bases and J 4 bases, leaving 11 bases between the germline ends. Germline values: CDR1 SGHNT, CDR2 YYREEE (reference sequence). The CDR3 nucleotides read TGTGCCAGCAGCGCGGACAGCTTCTATGGCTACACCTTC. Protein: CASSADSFYGYTF. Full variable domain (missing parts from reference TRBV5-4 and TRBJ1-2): ETGVTQSPTHLIKTRGQQVTLRCSSQSGHNTVSWYQQALGQGPQFIFQYYREEENGRGNFPPRFSGLQFPNYSSELNVNALELDDSALYLCASSADSFYGYTFGSGTRLTVV.

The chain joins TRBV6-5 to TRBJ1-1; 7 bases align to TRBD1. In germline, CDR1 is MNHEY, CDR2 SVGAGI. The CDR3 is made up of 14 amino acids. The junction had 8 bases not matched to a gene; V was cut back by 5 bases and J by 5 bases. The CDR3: CASSGETGATEAFF. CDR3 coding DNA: TGTGCCAGCAGTGGGGAAACAGGGGCTACTGAAGCTTTCTTT.

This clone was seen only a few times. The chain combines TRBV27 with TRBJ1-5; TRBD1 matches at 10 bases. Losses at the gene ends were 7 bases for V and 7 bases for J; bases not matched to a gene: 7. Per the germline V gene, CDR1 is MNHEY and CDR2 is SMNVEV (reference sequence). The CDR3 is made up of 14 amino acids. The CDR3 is CASNPTGGGQPQHF. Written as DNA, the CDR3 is TGTGCCAGCAATCCGACAGGGGGCGGACAGCCCCAGCATTTT.

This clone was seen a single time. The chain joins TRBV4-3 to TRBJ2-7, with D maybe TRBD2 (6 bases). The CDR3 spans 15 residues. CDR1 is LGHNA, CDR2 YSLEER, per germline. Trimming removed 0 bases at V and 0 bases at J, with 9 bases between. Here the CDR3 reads CASSQDRGSSYEQYF. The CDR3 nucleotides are TGCGCCAGCAGCCAAGATCGGGGGTCCTCCTACGAGCAGTACTTC.

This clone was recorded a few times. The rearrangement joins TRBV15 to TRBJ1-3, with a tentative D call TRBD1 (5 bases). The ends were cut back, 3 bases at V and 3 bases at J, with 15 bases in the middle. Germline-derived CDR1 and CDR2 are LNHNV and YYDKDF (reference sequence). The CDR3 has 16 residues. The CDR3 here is CATSRTATFIGNTIYF. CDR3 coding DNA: TGTGCCACCAGCAGGACAGCTACCTTTATTGGAAACACCATATATTTT.

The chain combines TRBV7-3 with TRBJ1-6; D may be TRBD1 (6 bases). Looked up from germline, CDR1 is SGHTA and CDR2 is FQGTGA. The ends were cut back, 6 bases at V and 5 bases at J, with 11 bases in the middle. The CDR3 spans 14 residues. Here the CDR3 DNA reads TGTGCCAGCAGTTCCGGGACAAATAATTCACCCCTCCACTTT. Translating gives CASSSGTNNSPLHF.

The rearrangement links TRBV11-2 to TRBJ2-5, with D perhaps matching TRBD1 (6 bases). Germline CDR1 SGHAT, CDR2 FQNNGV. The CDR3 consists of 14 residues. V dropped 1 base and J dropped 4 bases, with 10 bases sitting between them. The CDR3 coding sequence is TGTGCCAGCAGCTTAGGTAGACAGGCAGAGACCCAGTACTTC. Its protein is CASSLGRQAETQYF. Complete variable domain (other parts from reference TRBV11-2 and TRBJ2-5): EAGVAQSPRYKIIEKRQSVAFWCNPISGHATLYWYQQILGQGPKLLIQFQNNGVVDDSQLPKDRFSAERLKGVDSTLKIQPAKLEDSAVYLCASSLGRQAETQYFGPGTRLLVL.

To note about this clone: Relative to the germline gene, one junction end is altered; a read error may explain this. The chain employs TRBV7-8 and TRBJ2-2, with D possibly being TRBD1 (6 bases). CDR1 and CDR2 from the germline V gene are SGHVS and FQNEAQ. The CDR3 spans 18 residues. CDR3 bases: TGTGCCAGCAGTTCCTCAGGGACATCGGTTTCGAACCCCGGGGAGCTGTTTTTT. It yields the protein CASSSSGTSVSNPGELFF.

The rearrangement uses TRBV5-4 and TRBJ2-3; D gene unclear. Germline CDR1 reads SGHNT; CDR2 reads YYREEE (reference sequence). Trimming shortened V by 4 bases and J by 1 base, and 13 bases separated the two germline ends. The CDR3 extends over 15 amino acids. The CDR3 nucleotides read TGTGCCAGCAGCCTGCGACTCTCCGGCACAGATACGCAGTATTTT. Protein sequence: CASSLRLSGTDTQYF.

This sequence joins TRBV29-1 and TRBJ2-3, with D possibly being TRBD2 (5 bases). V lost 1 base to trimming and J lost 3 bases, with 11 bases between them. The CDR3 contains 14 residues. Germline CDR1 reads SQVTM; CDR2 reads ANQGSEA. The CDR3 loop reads CSVEVNRLTDTQYF. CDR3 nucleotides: TGCAGCGTTGAAGTAAACAGACTAACAGATACGCAGTATTTT.